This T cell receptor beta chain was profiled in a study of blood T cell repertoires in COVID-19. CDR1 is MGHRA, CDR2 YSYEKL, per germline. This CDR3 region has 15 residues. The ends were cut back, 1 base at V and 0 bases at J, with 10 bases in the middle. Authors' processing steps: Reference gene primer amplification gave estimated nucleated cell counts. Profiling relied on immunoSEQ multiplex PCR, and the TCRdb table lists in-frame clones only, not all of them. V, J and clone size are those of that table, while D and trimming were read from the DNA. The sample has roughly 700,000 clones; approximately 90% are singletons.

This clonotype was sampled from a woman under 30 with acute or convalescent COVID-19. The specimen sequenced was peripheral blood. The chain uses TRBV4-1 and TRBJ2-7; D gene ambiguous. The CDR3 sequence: CASSQVGTDSYEQYF. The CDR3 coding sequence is TGCGCCAGCAGCCAAGTTGGAACAGACTCCTACGAGCAGTACTTC.